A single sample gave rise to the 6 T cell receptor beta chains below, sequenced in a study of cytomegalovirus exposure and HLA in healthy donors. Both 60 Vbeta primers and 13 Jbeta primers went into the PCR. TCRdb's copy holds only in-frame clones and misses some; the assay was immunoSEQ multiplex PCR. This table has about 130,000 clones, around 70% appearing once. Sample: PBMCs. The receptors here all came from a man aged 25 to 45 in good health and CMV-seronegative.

The CDR3 spells CAWSVLGPGLAGAGDTQYF. CDR3 DNA: TGTGCCTGGAGTGTACTTGGTCCCGGACTAGCGGGGGCGGGAGATACGCAGTATTTT. V is TRBV30 and J is TRBJ2-3, with 13 bases that match TRBD2. After removal of 0 bases from V and 5 bases from J, the junction contained 14 bases not matched to a gene. The length of the CDR3 is 19 residues. Germline V lookup: CDR1 GTSNPN, CDR2 SVGIG (reference sequence).

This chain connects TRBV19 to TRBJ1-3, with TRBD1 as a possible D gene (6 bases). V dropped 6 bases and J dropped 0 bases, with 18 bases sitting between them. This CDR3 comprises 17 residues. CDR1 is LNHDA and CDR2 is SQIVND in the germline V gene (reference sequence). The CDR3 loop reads CASRGGMDSLSGNTIYF. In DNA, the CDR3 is TGTGCCAGTAGGGGCGGCATGGACAGCCTCTCTGGAAACACCATATATTTT.

The CDR3 DNA sequence: TGTGCCAGCACCATCGGGACTTCAGCCTACGAGCAGTACTTC. Translation: CASTIGTSAYEQYF. The chain is built from TRBV6-6 and TRBJ2-7, with D maybe TRBD2 (6 bases). The CDR3 totals 14 residues. V was cut by 7 bases and J by 2 bases, with 15 bases left in between. The germline V gene encodes CDR1 MNHNY and CDR2 SVGAGI (reference sequence).

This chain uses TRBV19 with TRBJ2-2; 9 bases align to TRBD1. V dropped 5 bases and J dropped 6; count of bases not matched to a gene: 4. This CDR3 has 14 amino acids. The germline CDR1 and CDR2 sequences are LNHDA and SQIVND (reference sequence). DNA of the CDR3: TGTGCCAGTAGTGCGTGGACAGGGGCCGGGGAGCTGTTTTTT. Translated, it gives CASSAWTGAGELFF.

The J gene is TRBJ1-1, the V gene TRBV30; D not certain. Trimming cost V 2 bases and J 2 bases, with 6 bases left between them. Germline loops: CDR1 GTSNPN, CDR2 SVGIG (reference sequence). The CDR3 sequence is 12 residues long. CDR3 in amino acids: CAWSIGNTEAFF. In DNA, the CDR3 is TGTGCCTGGAGTATCGGTAACACTGAAGCTTTCTTT.

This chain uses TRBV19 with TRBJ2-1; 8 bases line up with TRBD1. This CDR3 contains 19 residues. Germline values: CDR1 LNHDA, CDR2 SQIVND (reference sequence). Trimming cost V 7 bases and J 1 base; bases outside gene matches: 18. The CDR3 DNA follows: TGTGCCAGTAAAGTGATGGCAGGGGGCCCCTTAGGGTCCTACAATGAGCAGTTCTTC. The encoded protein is CASKVMAGGPLGSYNEQFF.